Listed below are T cell receptor beta chains from one sample, sequenced in a study of control samples from healthy donors and cancer patients. The method was immunoSEQ multiplex PCR; TCRdb's version includes in-frame clones alone and lacks a portion of them. The sample holds 2,900 or so clones, around 75% seen once. What was sequenced was formalin-fixed, paraffin-embedded tissue. Receptors originate from a male donor with melanoma. Both conserved end residues are part of each CDR3. Fields, in order: CDR3 protein, CDR3 DNA, J gene, clone size, V gene, CDR3 length, D gene. D genes are given only for firm matches. Some rows have no size entry. The others give once, few or many, or a class for an expanded clone.

cdr3_aa: CASSPRNMETQYF
cdr3_nt: TGTGCCAGCAGCCCAAGGAATATGGAGACCCAGTACTTC
j_call: TRBJ2-5
clone_size: NA
v_call: TRBV7-6
cdr3_length: 13
d_call: NA

cdr3_aa: CASSLGLNNEQFF
cdr3_nt: TGTGCCAGCAGCTTAGGGCTCAACAATGAGCAGTTCTTC
j_call: TRBJ2-1
clone_size: NA
v_call: TRBV11-2
cdr3_length: 13
d_call: NA

cdr3_aa: CASSVRDPIIMQDTQYF
cdr3_nt: TGTGCCAGCAGCGTTCGGGATCCCATTATCATGCAAGATACGCAGTATTTT
j_call: TRBJ2-3
clone_size: NA
v_call: TRBV3-1/TRBV3-2
cdr3_length: 17
d_call: NA

cdr3_aa: CASSLERGLEQYF
cdr3_nt: TGTGCCAGCAGCTTAGAAAGGGGATTAGAGCAGTACTTC
j_call: TRBJ2-7
clone_size: few
v_call: TRBV7-3
cdr3_length: 13
d_call: NA

cdr3_aa: CASSQGDPGEQFF
cdr3_nt: TGTGCCAGCAGCCAGGGGGACCCGGGTGAGCAGTTCTTC
j_call: TRBJ2-1
clone_size: NA
v_call: TRBV11-3
cdr3_length: 13
d_call: TRBD1

cdr3_aa: CASSIGGVAYNEQFF
cdr3_nt: TGTGCCAGCAGTATTGGGGGAGTCGCCTACAATGAGCAGTTCTTC
j_call: TRBJ2-1
clone_size: NA
v_call: TRBV11-3
cdr3_length: 15
d_call: NA

cdr3_aa: CASSDGQDNTGELFF
cdr3_nt: TGTGCCAGCAGCGATGGACAGGACAACACCGGGGAGCTGTTTTTT
j_call: TRBJ2-2
clone_size: few
v_call: TRBV16
cdr3_length: 15
d_call: TRBD1

cdr3_aa: CASSYYRAGGHEQYF
cdr3_nt: TGTGCCAGCAGTTACTATCGAGCGGGAGGCCACGAGCAGTACTTC
j_call: TRBJ2-7
clone_size: few
v_call: TRBV6-5
cdr3_length: 15
d_call: TRBD2

cdr3_aa: CASSESYTSGSYEQYF
cdr3_nt: TGCGCCAGCAGTGAGTCTTACACTAGCGGGAGTTACGAGCAGTACTTC
j_call: TRBJ2-7
clone_size: NA
v_call: TRBV10-1
cdr3_length: 16
d_call: TRBD2

cdr3_aa: CSVPTNYNEQFF
cdr3_nt: TGCAGCGTTCCCACTAACTACAATGAGCAGTTCTTC
j_call: TRBJ2-1
clone_size: NA
v_call: TRBV29-1
cdr3_length: 12
d_call: NA

cdr3_aa: CASSQFFRRGLTNYGYTF
cdr3_nt: TGTGCCAGCAGCCAATTCTTTCGTCGGGGGCTAACTAACTATGGCTACACCTTC
j_call: TRBJ1-2
clone_size: NA
v_call: TRBV3-1/TRBV3-2
cdr3_length: 18
d_call: NA

cdr3_aa: CASRDSGANVLTF
cdr3_nt: TGTGCCAGCAGGGACTCTGGGGCCAACGTCCTGACTTTC
j_call: TRBJ2-6
clone_size: few
v_call: TRBV7-2
cdr3_length: 13
d_call: NA

cdr3_aa: CASSPPGLEETQYF
cdr3_nt: TGTGCCAGCAGTCCACCGGGGCTAGAAGAGACCCAGTACTTC
j_call: TRBJ2-5
clone_size: NA
v_call: TRBV28
cdr3_length: 14
d_call: NA

cdr3_aa: CASSQDPPPGGGKLFF
cdr3_nt: TGCGCCAGCAGCCAAGATCCCCCCCCAGGGGGAGGAAAACTGTTTTTT
j_call: TRBJ1-4
clone_size: NA
v_call: TRBV4-3
cdr3_length: 16
d_call: TRBD1

cdr3_aa: CASSPEYSKHYEQYF
cdr3_nt: TGTGCCAGCAGCCCCGAATACTCTAAACACTACGAGCAGTACTTC
j_call: TRBJ2-7
clone_size: NA
v_call: TRBV7-2
cdr3_length: 15
d_call: NA

cdr3_aa: CASSIDVRSGAFTGELFF
cdr3_nt: TGTGCCAGTAGTATAGATGTAAGGTCGGGGGCCTTCACCGGGGAGCTGTTTTTT
j_call: TRBJ2-2
clone_size: NA
v_call: TRBV19
cdr3_length: 18
d_call: NA

cdr3_aa: CASSYGLGATGELFF
cdr3_nt: TGTGCCAGCAGTTATGGACTAGGAGCGACCGGGGAGCTGTTTTTT
j_call: TRBJ2-2
clone_size: NA
v_call: TRBV6-5
cdr3_length: 15
d_call: TRBD2

cdr3_aa: CASTQRNTGELFF
cdr3_nt: TGTGCCAGCACCCAAAGGAACACCGGGGAGCTGTTTTTT
j_call: TRBJ2-2
clone_size: NA
v_call: TRBV7-9
cdr3_length: 13
d_call: NA

cdr3_aa: CASSALSDSSYNEQFF
cdr3_nt: TGTGCCAGCAGCGCCTTAAGCGATTCCTCCTACAATGAGCAGTTCTTC
j_call: TRBJ2-1
clone_size: once
v_call: TRBV9
cdr3_length: 16
d_call: NA

cdr3_aa: CATSRGLAPSTDTQYF
cdr3_nt: TGTGCCACCAGCAGAGGACTAGCGCCTAGCACAGATACGCAGTATTTT
j_call: TRBJ2-3
clone_size: NA
v_call: TRBV15
cdr3_length: 16
d_call: TRBD2

cdr3_aa: CASGTTDTDTQYF
cdr3_nt: TGTGCCAGTGGGACTACCGACACAGATACGCAGTATTTT
j_call: TRBJ2-3
clone_size: NA
v_call: TRBV19
cdr3_length: 13
d_call: TRBD2

cdr3_aa: CASSLIPNLRLTNFSSTDTQYF
cdr3_nt: TGTGCCAGCAGCTTAATACCGAATCTGAGACTAACCAATTTCTCTAGCACAGATACGCAGTATTTT
j_call: TRBJ2-3
clone_size: NA
v_call: TRBV7-3
cdr3_length: 22
d_call: NA

cdr3_aa: CASSPVEKETQYF
cdr3_nt: TGTGCCAGCTCACCAGTCGAGAAAGAGACCCAGTACTTC
j_call: TRBJ2-5
clone_size: NA
v_call: TRBV18
cdr3_length: 13
d_call: NA

cdr3_aa: CASSPPRLAGGYLLEQYF
cdr3_nt: TGTGCCAGCAGCCCACCCAGACTAGCGGGAGGCTATTTATTAGAGCAGTACTTC
j_call: TRBJ2-7
clone_size: NA
v_call: TRBV14
cdr3_length: 18
d_call: TRBD2

cdr3_aa: CATSPRDTGELFF
cdr3_nt: TGTGCCACCAGTCCCAGGGACACCGGGGAGCTGTTTTTT
j_call: TRBJ2-2
clone_size: NA
v_call: TRBV24-1
cdr3_length: 13
d_call: NA

cdr3_aa: CSVTSDGGDTIYF
cdr3_nt: TGCAGCGTGACCAGTGATGGGGGGGACACCATATATTTT
j_call: TRBJ1-3
clone_size: few
v_call: TRBV29-1
cdr3_length: 13
d_call: NA

cdr3_aa: CASSRGTYEQYF
cdr3_nt: TGTGCCAGCAGCCGGGGAACCTACGAGCAGTACTTC
j_call: TRBJ2-7
clone_size: NA
v_call: TRBV3-1/TRBV3-2
cdr3_length: 12
d_call: NA

cdr3_aa: CASSRGGIGETQYF
cdr3_nt: TGTGCCAGCTCAAGAGGGGGGATTGGAGAGACCCAGTACTTC
j_call: TRBJ2-5
clone_size: NA
v_call: TRBV25-1
cdr3_length: 14
d_call: NA

cdr3_aa: CASSLRRLAGVETQYF
cdr3_nt: TGTGCCAGCAGCTTGCGGCGTCTAGCGGGAGTAGAGACCCAGTACTTC
j_call: TRBJ2-5
clone_size: few
v_call: TRBV7-2
cdr3_length: 16
d_call: TRBD2

cdr3_aa: CASSPQGYGELFF
cdr3_nt: TGTGCCAGCAGCCCTCAGGGGTACGGGGAGCTGTTTTTT
j_call: TRBJ2-2
clone_size: NA
v_call: TRBV11-3
cdr3_length: 13
d_call: NA

cdr3_aa: CASSLGQEQETQYF
cdr3_nt: TGTGCCAGCAGCCTCGGACAGGAGCAAGAGACCCAGTACTTC
j_call: TRBJ2-5
clone_size: once
v_call: TRBV2
cdr3_length: 14
d_call: TRBD1

cdr3_aa: CASSSGGPDPRGYTF
cdr3_nt: TGTGCCAGCAGTTCCGGGGGCCCGGACCCTCGTGGCTACACCTTC
j_call: TRBJ1-2
clone_size: few
v_call: TRBV28
cdr3_length: 15
d_call: NA

cdr3_aa: CASSLTQGASRAFF
cdr3_nt: TGTGCCAGCAGCTTAACACAGGGGGCCTCGAGGGCTTTCTTT
j_call: TRBJ1-1
clone_size: NA
v_call: TRBV7-2
cdr3_length: 14
d_call: TRBD1

cdr3_aa: CASNLYNEQFF
cdr3_nt: TGTGCCAGCAACCTTTACAATGAGCAGTTCTTC
j_call: TRBJ2-1
clone_size: NA
v_call: TRBV5-8
cdr3_length: 11
d_call: NA

cdr3_aa: CASSEVKTAGGEQYF
cdr3_nt: TGTGCCAGCAGTGAAGTAAAAACAGCTGGAGGGGAGCAGTACTTC
j_call: TRBJ2-7
clone_size: NA
v_call: TRBV6-1
cdr3_length: 15
d_call: NA

cdr3_aa: CASSPPRWGPGELFF
cdr3_nt: TGTGCCAGCTCACCACCTCGCTGGGGGCCCGGGGAGCTGTTTTTT
j_call: TRBJ2-2
clone_size: few
v_call: TRBV18
cdr3_length: 15
d_call: NA

cdr3_aa: CASSLGGRRDEQYF
cdr3_nt: TGTGCCAGCAGCTTAGGAGGGAGACGCGACGAGCAGTACTTC
j_call: TRBJ2-7
clone_size: NA
v_call: TRBV7-2
cdr3_length: 14
d_call: NA

cdr3_aa: CASSQEVGAGTGASYEQYF
cdr3_nt: TGTGCCAGCAGCCAAGAAGTAGGGGCGGGGACAGGGGCTTCCTACGAGCAGTACTTC
j_call: TRBJ2-7
clone_size: once
v_call: TRBV4-2
cdr3_length: 19
d_call: TRBD1

cdr3_aa: CASADGGTEAFF
cdr3_nt: TGTGCCAGCGCGGACGGAGGCACTGAAGCTTTCTTT
j_call: TRBJ1-1
clone_size: NA
v_call: TRBV6-6
cdr3_length: 12
d_call: NA

cdr3_aa: CASSPGQRANEKLFF
cdr3_nt: TGTGCCAGCAGCCCTGGACAGCGAGCGAATGAAAAACTGTTTTTT
j_call: TRBJ1-4
clone_size: NA
v_call: TRBV28
cdr3_length: 15
d_call: NA

cdr3_aa: CASSLTTGTLDRYTF
cdr3_nt: TGTGCCAGCAGTTTAACGACCGGGACCTTAGACCGCTACACCTTC
j_call: TRBJ1-2
clone_size: NA
v_call: TRBV27
cdr3_length: 15
d_call: NA

cdr3_aa: CASSQGSRTSGRAGETQYF
cdr3_nt: TGCGCCAGCAGCCAAGGATCCCGGACTAGCGGGAGGGCCGGGGAGACCCAGTACTTC
j_call: TRBJ2-5
clone_size: NA
v_call: TRBV4-1
cdr3_length: 19
d_call: TRBD2

cdr3_aa: CASSLSFIETQYF
cdr3_nt: TGTGCCAGCAGTTTAAGCTTCATAGAGACCCAGTACTTC
j_call: TRBJ2-5
clone_size: NA
v_call: TRBV27
cdr3_length: 13
d_call: NA

cdr3_aa: CASSREGGRSLGAKNIQYF
cdr3_nt: TGTGCCAGCAGCCGCGAGGGGGGGAGGAGTTTGGGAGCCAAAAACATTCAGTACTTC
j_call: TRBJ2-4
clone_size: NA
v_call: TRBV7-2
cdr3_length: 19
d_call: NA

cdr3_aa: CASSLPPPHSLTSRYNEQFF
cdr3_nt: TGTGCCAGCAGTCTCCCGCCACCTCACAGCCTGACTAGCAGGTACAATGAGCAGTTCTTC
j_call: TRBJ2-1
clone_size: NA
v_call: TRBV28
cdr3_length: 20
d_call: TRBD2

cdr3_aa: CAWSWGRGYEQFF
cdr3_nt: TGTGCCTGGAGTTGGGGGAGAGGGTATGAGCAGTTCTTC
j_call: TRBJ2-1
clone_size: few
v_call: TRBV30
cdr3_length: 13
d_call: NA

cdr3_aa: CASSLGRDGTYEQYF
cdr3_nt: TGTGCCAGCAGCTTAGGACGGGACGGAACCTACGAGCAGTACTTC
j_call: TRBJ2-7
clone_size: NA
v_call: TRBV7-6
cdr3_length: 15
d_call: NA

cdr3_aa: CASEPGTYEQYF
cdr3_nt: TGTGCCAGCGAGCCGGGTACCTACGAGCAGTACTTC
j_call: TRBJ2-7
clone_size: NA
v_call: TRBV27
cdr3_length: 12
d_call: NA

cdr3_aa: CASSLGLTGELFF
cdr3_nt: TGTGCCAGCAGTTTAGGACTCACCGGGGAGCTGTTTTTT
j_call: TRBJ2-2
clone_size: NA
v_call: TRBV12-3/TRBV12-4
cdr3_length: 13
d_call: NA

cdr3_aa: CASSLGEELFF
cdr3_nt: TGTGCCAGCAGTTTAGGGGAAGAGCTGTTTTTT
j_call: TRBJ2-2
clone_size: NA
v_call: TRBV6-5
cdr3_length: 11
d_call: NA

cdr3_aa: CASSFRTDGGEQFF
cdr3_nt: TGTGCCAGCAGTTTCCGGACAGACGGGGGTGAGCAGTTCTTC
j_call: TRBJ2-1
clone_size: NA
v_call: TRBV6-5
cdr3_length: 14
d_call: NA

cdr3_aa: CASSLDADTQYF
cdr3_nt: TGTGCCAGCAGCTTAGATGCCGATACGCAGTATTTT
j_call: TRBJ2-3
clone_size: NA
v_call: TRBV11-3
cdr3_length: 12
d_call: NA

cdr3_aa: CASSSRYNEQFF
cdr3_nt: TGTGCCAGCAGCTCCCGTTACAATGAGCAGTTCTTC
j_call: TRBJ2-1
clone_size: NA
v_call: TRBV11-3
cdr3_length: 12
d_call: NA